This T cell receptor beta chain was captured by sequencing in a study of cytomegalovirus exposure and HLA in healthy donors. Study summary: From donors who were HLA-typed, an early data release held about 85 million unique TCRs. Findings and limits, study-wide: Previously analyzed data showed that most TCR beta V segments were productive at a frequency of about 87% or about 30%.

It was with 60 Vbeta and 13 Jbeta primers that the PCR ran. TCRdb's copy holds only in-frame clones and misses some; the assay was immunoSEQ multiplex PCR. The sample holds more than 100,000 clones; around 84% are singletons and the top ten take about 3.3%. This clone appeared a few times. Antigen specificity is unknown. Per the germline V gene, CDR1 is MNHEY and CDR2 is SVGAGI. CDR3 length: 13 amino acids. V was cut by 7 bases and J by 6 bases, with 13 bases left in between. The sequenced sample was PBMCs. This chain joins TRBV6-5 and TRBJ2-4; possibly TRBD1 for D (5 bases). The clonotype was recovered from a young woman in good health and CMV-seropositive. The DNA of the CDR3 is TGTGCCAGCACCGACGAAGACAGAAACATTCAGTACTTC. Protein: CASTDEDRNIQYF.